This T cell receptor (beta chain) was recorded in a study of technical replicates of blood from a few donors. This clone was counted a single time. The repertoire was sequenced with immunoSEQ multiplex PCR; TCRdb's copy has only in-frame clones and lacks some. The sample consists of roughly 65,000 clones, roughly 88% of them appearing once. Material for sequencing was PBMCs. This clonotype was obtained from a human donor in good health. Some clones in this sample may be carry-over from other donors' samples.

CDR3 residues: CASSISGDREGTEAFF. The CDR3, as DNA: TGTGCCAGTAGTATCTCTGGTGACAGGGAAGGCACTGAAGCTTTCTTT. This chain links TRBV19 with TRBJ1-1, with 7 bases that match TRBD1. Germline CDR1 LNHDA, CDR2 SQIVND (reference sequence). After removal of 3 bases from V and 4 bases from J, the junction contained 11 bases not matched to a gene. The CDR3 runs 16 residues.